The clone carrying this TCR beta chain has at least ten counts. From germline, CDR1 is LGHNA and CDR2 YSLEER. V was clipped by 0 bases and J by 2 bases, with 11 bases between them. The CDR3 covers 15 residues. TCRdb used MiXCR to reprocess the reads, holding one entry per CDR3 protein. The profile covers around 210,000 distinct CDR3 sequences, with 6% to 8% appearing a single time and less than 7.5% taken by the ten largest. This entry belongs to a study of T cell repertoires in cytomegalovirus infection. V is TRBV4-3 and J is TRBJ2-7, with D uncertain. The clonotype originates from a human donor in good health (CMV status not recorded). Some clones in this sample may be carry-over from other donors' samples. The sequencing input was PBMCs. CDR3 sequence (DNA): TGCGCCAGCAGCCAAGATCGGCCAGCAACCTACGAGCAGTACTTC. Translation gives CASSQDRPATYEQYF.